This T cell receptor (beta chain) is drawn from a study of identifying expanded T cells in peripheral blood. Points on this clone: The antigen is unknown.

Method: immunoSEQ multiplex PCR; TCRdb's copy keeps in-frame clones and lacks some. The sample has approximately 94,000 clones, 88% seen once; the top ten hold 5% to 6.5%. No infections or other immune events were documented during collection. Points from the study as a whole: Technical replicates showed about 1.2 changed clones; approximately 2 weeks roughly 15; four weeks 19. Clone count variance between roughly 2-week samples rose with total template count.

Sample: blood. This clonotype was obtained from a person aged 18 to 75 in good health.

The CDR3 reads CASSDGTQKAYEQYF. The DNA for the CDR3 is TGTGCCAGCAGCGACGGGACTCAAAAAGCCTACGAGCAGTACTTC. V gene TRBV6-6 combines with J gene TRBJ2-7; the D gene is possibly TRBD2 (6 bases). Germline values: CDR1 MNHNY, CDR2 SVGAGI (reference sequence). Trimming took off 6 bases at V and 2 bases at J, with 17 bases between the two ends. This CDR3 is built from 15 residues.